This note documents a single TCR beta chain sequence. The second PCR ran about 6 to 12 cycles with a sample-barcoded 5' primer and J-beta primers. Each cDNA molecule was tagged by a template-switch adaptor with 12 random nucleotides. TCRdb ran MiXCR on the 5' RACE reads and lists one entry per CDR3 protein. The sample includes fewer than 800,000 distinct CDR3 sequences, 20% to 25% of them seen just once. This sample stems from a study of blood T cells in healthy people across ages. The CDR3 is 15 amino acids. Unmatched junction bases numbered 8, after V lost 0 bases and J lost 6 bases. Germline V CDR1 and CDR2: DFQATT, SNEGSKA (reference sequence). These data also formed part of another study, on T cells of mothers and their children.

Sequences were obtained from blood. The genes are TRBV20-1 and TRBJ2-7, with TRBD2 identical over 10 bases. The receptor was isolated from a boy between 10 and 17 years old in good health. CDR3 nucleotide sequence: TGCAGTGCTAGAGATATCGAGCGGGAGGGAGGCGAGCAGTACTTC. Translating gives CSARDIEREGGEQYF.